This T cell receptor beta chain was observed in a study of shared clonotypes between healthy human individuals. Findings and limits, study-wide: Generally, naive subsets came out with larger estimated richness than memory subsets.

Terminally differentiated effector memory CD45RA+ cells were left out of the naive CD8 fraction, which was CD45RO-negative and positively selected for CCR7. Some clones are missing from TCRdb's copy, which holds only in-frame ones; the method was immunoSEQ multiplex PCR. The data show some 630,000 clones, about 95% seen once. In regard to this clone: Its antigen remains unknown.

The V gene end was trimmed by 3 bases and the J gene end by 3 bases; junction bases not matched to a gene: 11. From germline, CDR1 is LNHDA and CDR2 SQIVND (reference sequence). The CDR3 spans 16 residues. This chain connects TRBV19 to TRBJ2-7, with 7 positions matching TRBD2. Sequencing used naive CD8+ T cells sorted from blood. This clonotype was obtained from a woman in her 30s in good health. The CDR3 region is CASSISGHGSRYEQYF. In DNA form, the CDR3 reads TGTGCCAGTAGTATTAGCGGGCATGGATCTCGCTACGAGCAGTACTTC.